These 9 T cell receptor beta chains came from one sample sequenced in a study of blood T cell repertoires in COVID-19. TCRdb's copy holds only in-frame clones and misses some; the assay was immunoSEQ multiplex PCR. This table holds under 200,000 clones, approximately 81% found once. The material sequenced was PBMCs or T cells enriched from blood (not recorded which). These receptors were obtained from a woman in her fifties or sixties who had recovered from COVID-19.

J is TRBJ1-2 and V is TRBV12-3 or TRBV12-4; no definite D call. Between the trimmed V and J ends, which lost 6 bases and 8 bases, there was a span of 13 bases. This CDR3 has 12 residues. Here the CDR3 DNA reads TGTGCCAGCAGAGATAGACTCTCAGGCTACACCTTC. Translating it yields CASRDRLSGYTF.

Turning to this clone: The sample carries other DNA sequences with the same CDR3. V usage is TRBV7-9 and J usage is TRBJ2-2; 7 nucleotides agree with TRBD2. The CDR3 is 15 residues long. Germline V lookup: CDR1 SEHNR, CDR2 FQNEAQ (reference sequence). With V trimmed by 0 bases and J by 3 bases, 1 base remained unmatched. CDR3: CASSLALADTGELFF. The CDR3 region has the DNA TGTGCCAGCAGCTTAGCCCTAGCGGACACCGGGGAGCTGTTTTTT.

This chain joins TRBV29-1 and TRBJ2-3; a weak D match, TRBD1 (6 bases). CDR1 SQVTM and CDR2 ANQGSEA come from the germline V gene. V was shortened by 4 bases and J by 3 bases, with 17 bases between the two germline ends. This CDR3 spans 15 amino acids. Here the CDR3 reads CSVASGTRGTDTQYF. In DNA form, the CDR3 reads TGCAGCGTTGCGTCCGGGACAAGGGGTACAGATACGCAGTATTTT.

This clone was observed a handful of times. The genes are TRBV11-3 and TRBJ2-3; 13 bases are a match to TRBD2. CDR1 and CDR2 (germline): SGHNT, YENEEA. The V and J ends lost 3 bases and 1 base, in that order; junction bases with no gene match: 4. This CDR3 contains 17 residues. The DNA of the CDR3 is TGTGCCAGCAGCTTGCGGACTAGCGGGGGTGGCACAGATACGCAGTATTTT. This gives the protein CASSLRTSGGGTDTQYF.

The chain combines TRBV23-1 with TRBJ1-3; D may be TRBD1 (6 bases). TRBV23-1 falls under the ORF class, with uncertain function. V was cut by 3 bases and J by 5 bases, with 11 bases left in between. CDR3 length: 14 amino acids. The CDR3: CASSHRTARNTIYF. Here the CDR3 DNA reads TGCGCCAGCAGTCACCGGACAGCAAGAAACACCATATATTTT.

This rearrangement joins TRBV5-1 to TRBJ2-2; no reliable D call. The CDR3 sequence is 15 residues long. CDR1 is SGHRS and CDR2 is YFSETQ in the germline V gene. V was cut by 5 bases and J by 2 bases, with 13 bases left in between. In nucleotides, the CDR3 is TGCGCCAGCAGTTCTAGAGGAGATAACACCGGGGAGCTGTTTTTT. Translating gives CASSSRGDNTGELFF.

The V gene is TRBV11-3, the J gene TRBJ2-7; 9 bases fit TRBD1. V was clipped by 2 bases and J by 3 bases; unmatched bases: 8. Germline V lookup: CDR1 SGHNT, CDR2 YENEEA. This CDR3 is built from 16 residues. The CDR3 DNA reads TGTGCCAGCAGCTTAAACGGACAGGGGAGAGGCTACGAGCAGTACTTC. Amino acid sequence: CASSLNGQGRGYEQYF.

The chain employs TRBV9 and TRBJ2-5; TRBD1 matches at 9 bases. Germline CDR1 is SGDLS and CDR2 is YYNGEE. Trimming cost V 0 bases and J 5 bases; bases outside gene matches: 17. The CDR3 runs to 19 residues. This chain's CDR3 is CASSVATATGTGGWETQYF. In DNA form, the CDR3 reads TGTGCCAGCAGCGTAGCAACTGCGACTGGTACAGGGGGCTGGGAGACCCAGTACTTC.

The chain employs TRBV7-2 and TRBJ2-5, with TRBD1 matching 7 bases. The germline gives CDR1 SGHTA, CDR2 FQGNSA. V gave up 4 bases and J gave up 3 bases; unmatched junction bases: 11. CDR3 length: 16 amino acids. The CDR3 DNA reads as TGTGCCAGCAGCTCCGCCCCGACAGGGTGGGAAGAGACCCAGTACTTC. Encoded protein: CASSSAPTGWEETQYF. Full variable domain (rest looked up from reference TRBV7-2 and TRBJ2-5): GAGVSQSPSNKVTEKGKDVELRCDPISGHTALYWYRQSLGQGLEFLIYFQGNSAPDKSGLPSDRFSAERTGGSVSTLTIQRTQQEDSAVYLCASSSAPTGWEETQYFGPGTRLLVL.